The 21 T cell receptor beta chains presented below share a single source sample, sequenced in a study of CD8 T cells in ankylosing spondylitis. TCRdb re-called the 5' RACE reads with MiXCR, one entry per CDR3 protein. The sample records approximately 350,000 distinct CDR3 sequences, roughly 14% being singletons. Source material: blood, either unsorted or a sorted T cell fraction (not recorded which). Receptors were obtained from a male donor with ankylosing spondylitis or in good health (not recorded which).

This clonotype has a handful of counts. CDR3 in amino acids: CSVRARYEQYF. The DNA for the CDR3 is TGCAGCGTTAGAGCTAGGTACGAGCAGTACTTC. This chain connects TRBV29-1 to TRBJ2-7, with D unresolved. Trimming cost V 5 bases and J 4 bases, with 9 bases left between them. Looked up from germline, CDR1 is SQVTM and CDR2 is ANQGSEA. The CDR3 is made up of 11 amino acids.

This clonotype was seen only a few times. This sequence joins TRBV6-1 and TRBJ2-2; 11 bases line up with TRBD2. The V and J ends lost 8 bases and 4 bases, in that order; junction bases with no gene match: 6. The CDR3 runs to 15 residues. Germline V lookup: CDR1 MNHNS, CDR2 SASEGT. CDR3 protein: CASQPGLAVTGELFF. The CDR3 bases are TGTGCCAGCCAACCGGGACTAGCGGTCACCGGGGAGCTGTTTTTT.

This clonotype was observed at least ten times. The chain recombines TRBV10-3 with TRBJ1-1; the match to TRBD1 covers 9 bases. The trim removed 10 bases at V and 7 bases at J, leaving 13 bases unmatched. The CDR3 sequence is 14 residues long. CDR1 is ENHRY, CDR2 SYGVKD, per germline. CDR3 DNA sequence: TGTGCCACCTATGACCCGAGGGGACAGGGTGAAGCTTTCTTT. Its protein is CATYDPRGQGEAFF.

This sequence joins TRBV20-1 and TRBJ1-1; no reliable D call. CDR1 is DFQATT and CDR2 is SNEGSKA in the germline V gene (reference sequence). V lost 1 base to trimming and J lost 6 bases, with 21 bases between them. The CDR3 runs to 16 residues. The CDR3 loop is CSARAPLFRGDPEAFF. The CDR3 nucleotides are TGCAGTGCTAGAGCCCCCCTTTTTCGGGGTGACCCTGAAGCTTTCTTT.

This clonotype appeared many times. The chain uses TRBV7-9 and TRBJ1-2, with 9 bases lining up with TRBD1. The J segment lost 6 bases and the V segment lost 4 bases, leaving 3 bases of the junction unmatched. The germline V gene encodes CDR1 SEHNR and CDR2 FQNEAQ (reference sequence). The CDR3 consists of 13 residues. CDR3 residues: CASSSGQGNGYTF. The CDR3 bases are TGTGCCAGCAGCTCAGGACAGGGGAATGGCTACACCTTC.

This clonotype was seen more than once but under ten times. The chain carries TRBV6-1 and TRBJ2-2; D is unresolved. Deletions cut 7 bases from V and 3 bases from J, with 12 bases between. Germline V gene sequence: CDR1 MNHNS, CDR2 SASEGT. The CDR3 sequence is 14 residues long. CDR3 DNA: TGTGCCAGCAAGGCCCGGCAGGACACCGGGGAGCTGTTTTTT. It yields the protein CASKARQDTGELFF.

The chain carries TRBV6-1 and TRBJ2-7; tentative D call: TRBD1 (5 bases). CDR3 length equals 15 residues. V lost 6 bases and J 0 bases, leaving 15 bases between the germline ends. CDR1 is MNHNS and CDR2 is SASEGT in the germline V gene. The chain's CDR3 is CASRPRQLNSYEQYF. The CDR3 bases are TGTGCCAGCAGACCTCGACAGCTCAACTCCTACGAGCAGTACTTC.

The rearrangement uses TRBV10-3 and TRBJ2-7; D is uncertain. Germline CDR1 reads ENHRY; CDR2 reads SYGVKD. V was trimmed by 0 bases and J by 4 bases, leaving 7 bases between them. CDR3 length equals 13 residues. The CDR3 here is CAISESTVYEQYF. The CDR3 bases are TGTGCCATCAGTGAGTCCACAGTGTACGAGCAGTACTTC.

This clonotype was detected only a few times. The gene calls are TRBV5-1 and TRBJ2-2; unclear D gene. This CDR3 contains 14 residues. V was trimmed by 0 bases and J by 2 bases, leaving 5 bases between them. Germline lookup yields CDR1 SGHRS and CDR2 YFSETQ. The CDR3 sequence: CASSLAFNTGELFF. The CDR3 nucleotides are TGCGCCAGCAGCTTGGCTTTCAACACCGGGGAGCTGTTTTTT.

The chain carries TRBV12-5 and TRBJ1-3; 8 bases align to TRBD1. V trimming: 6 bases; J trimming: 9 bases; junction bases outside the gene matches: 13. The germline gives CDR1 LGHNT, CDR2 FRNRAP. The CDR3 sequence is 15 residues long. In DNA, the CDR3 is TGTGCTAGTGGCCCACCCGGGACAGGATTTGTCACCATATATTTT. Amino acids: CASGPPGTGFVTIYF.

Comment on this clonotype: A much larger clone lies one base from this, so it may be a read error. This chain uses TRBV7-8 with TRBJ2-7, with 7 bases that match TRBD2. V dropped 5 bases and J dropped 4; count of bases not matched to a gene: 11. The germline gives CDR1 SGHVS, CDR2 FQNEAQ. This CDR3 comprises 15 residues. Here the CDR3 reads CASSPRAGELYEQYF. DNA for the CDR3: TGTGCCAGCAGCCCCCGGGCGGGAGAGTTATACGAGCAGTACTTC.

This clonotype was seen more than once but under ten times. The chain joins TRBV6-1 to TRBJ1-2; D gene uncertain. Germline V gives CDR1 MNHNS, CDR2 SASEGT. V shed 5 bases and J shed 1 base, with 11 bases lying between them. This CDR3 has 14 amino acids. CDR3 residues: CASSQEGRNYGYTF. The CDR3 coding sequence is TGTGCCAGCAGTCAGGAAGGCCGTAACTATGGCTACACCTTC.

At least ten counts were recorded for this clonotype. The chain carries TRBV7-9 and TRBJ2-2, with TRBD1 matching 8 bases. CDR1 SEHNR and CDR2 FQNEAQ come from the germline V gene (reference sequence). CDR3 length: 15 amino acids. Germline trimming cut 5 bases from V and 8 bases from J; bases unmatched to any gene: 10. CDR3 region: CASSATPGGPGELFF. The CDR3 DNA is TGTGCCAGCAGCGCGACTCCAGGGGGCCCAGGGGAGCTGTTTTTT.

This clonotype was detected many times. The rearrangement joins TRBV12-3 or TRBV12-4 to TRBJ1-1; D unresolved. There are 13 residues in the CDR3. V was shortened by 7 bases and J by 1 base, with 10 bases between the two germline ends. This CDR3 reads CASTPHGNTEAFF. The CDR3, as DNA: TGTGCCAGCACTCCCCATGGGAACACTGAAGCTTTCTTT.

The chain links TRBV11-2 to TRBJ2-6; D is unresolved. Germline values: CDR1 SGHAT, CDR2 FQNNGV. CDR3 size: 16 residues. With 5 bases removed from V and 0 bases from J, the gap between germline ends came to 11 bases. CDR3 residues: CASSLLGTSGANVLTF. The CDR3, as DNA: TGTGCCAGCAGCCTTTTGGGAACCTCTGGGGCCAACGTCCTGACTTTC.

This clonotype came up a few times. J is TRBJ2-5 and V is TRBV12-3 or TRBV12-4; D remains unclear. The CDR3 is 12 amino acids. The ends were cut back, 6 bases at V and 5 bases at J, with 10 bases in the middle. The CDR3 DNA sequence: TGTGCCAGCAGAGGATACTTGGAGACCCAGTACTTC. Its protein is CASRGYLETQYF.

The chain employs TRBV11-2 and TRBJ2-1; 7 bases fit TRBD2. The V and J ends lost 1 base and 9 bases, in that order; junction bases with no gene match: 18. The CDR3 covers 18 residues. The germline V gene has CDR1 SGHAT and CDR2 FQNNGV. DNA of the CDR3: TGTGCCAGCAGCTTAGGTACCAGGCTAGCGGCATCTTCCGTTGAGCAGTTCTTC. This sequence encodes CASSLGTRLAASSVEQFF.

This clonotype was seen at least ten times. CDR3 residues: CASTWEGPKTEAFF. The CDR3 bases are TGTGCCAGCACCTGGGAGGGCCCCAAAACTGAAGCTTTCTTT. The chain is built from TRBV12-3 or TRBV12-4 and TRBJ1-1; D is uncertain. Between the trimmed V and J ends, which lost 7 bases and 5 bases, there was a span of 17 bases. The CDR3 runs 14 residues.

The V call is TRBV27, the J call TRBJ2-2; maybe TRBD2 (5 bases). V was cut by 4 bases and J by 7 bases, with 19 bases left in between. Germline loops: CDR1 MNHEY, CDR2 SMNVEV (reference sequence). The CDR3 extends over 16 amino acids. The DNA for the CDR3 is TGTGCCAGCAGTTCCGCTAGCCGTTTAATGGTCGGGGAGCTGTTTTTT. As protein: CASSSASRLMVGELFF.

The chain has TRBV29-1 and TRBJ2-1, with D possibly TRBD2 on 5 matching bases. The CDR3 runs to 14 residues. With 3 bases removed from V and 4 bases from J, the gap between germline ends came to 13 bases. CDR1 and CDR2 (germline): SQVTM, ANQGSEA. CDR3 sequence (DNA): TGCAGCGTTGATTCCGATCGGGGTTACAATGAGCAGTTCTTC. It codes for CSVDSDRGYNEQFF.

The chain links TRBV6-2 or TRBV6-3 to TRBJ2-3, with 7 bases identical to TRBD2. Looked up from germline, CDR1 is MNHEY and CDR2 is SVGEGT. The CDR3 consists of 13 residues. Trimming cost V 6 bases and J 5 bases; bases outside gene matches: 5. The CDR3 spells CASSHAGEDTQYF. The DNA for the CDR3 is TGTGCCAGCAGCCACGCGGGGGAAGATACGCAGTATTTT.